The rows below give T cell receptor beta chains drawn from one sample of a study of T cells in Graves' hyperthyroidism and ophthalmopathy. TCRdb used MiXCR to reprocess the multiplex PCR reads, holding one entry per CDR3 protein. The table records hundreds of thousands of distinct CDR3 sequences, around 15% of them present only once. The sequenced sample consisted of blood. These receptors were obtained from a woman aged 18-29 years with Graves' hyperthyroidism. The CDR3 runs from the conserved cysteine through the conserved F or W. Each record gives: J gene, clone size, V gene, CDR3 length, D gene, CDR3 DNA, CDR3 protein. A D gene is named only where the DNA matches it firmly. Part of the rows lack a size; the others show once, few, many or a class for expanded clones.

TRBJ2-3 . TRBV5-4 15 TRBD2 TGTGCCAGCACCATCGGGGGCGGGAGGGCAGATACGCAGTATTTT CASTIGGGRADTQYF
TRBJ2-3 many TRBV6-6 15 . TGTGCCAGCAGTTACCAGGGGACTTCCGGGAATACGCAGTATTTT CASSYQGTSGNTQYF
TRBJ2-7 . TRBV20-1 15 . TGCAGTGCTAGAGTAGGTGGCGGGACTCCCTTCGAGCAGTACTTC CSARVGGGTPFEQYF
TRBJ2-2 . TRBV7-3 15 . TGTGCCAGCAGCTATAGACATACGAACACCGGGGAGCTGTTTTTT CASSYRHTNTGELFF
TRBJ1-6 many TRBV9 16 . TGTGCCAGCAGCGTAGGGAAGGGGTTGGGGAATTCACCCCTCCACTTT CASSVGKGLGNSPLHF
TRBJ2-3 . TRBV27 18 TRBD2 TGTGCCAGCAGTTTGAGAGGACTAGCGGGAGGGTTCACAGATACGCAGTATTTT CASSLRGLAGGFTDTQYF
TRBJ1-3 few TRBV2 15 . TGTGCCAGCAGCCAAATGACAACGTCCGGAAACACCATATATTTT CASSQMTTSGNTIYF
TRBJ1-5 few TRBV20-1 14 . TGCAGTGCTAGAGTGGGAATGGAGGATCGGCCCCAGCATTTT CSARVGMEDRPQHF
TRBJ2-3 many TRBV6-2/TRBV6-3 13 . TGTGCCAGCAGTTACGACAGCCCCGATACGCAGTATTTT CASSYDSPDTQYF
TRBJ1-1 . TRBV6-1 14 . TGTGCCAGCAGCCTACATCGGGGGAACACTGAAGCTTTCTTT CASSLHRGNTEAFF
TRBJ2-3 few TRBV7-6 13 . TGTGCCAGCACCGAGGCCCCTGGGAATACGCAGTATTTT CASTEAPGNTQYF
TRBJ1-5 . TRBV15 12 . TGTGCCACCAGCAAATCACTGGGAGTTTTGGATTTT CATSKSLGVLDF
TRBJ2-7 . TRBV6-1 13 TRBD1 TGTGCCACCCGGGACAGAAAATTGTACGAGCAGTACTTC CATRDRKLYEQYF
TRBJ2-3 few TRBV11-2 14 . TGTGCCAGCAGACGGATCGGGAGCTCAGATACGCAGTATTTT CASRRIGSSDTQYF
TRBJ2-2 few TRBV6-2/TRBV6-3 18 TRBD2 TGTGCCAGCAGTTACTCCCCCGGACTAGCGGGGACCACCGGGGAGCTGTTTTTT CASSYSPGLAGTTGELFF
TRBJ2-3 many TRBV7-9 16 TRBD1 TGTGCCAGCAGCTTAACCTTCGACAGGGGTGGAGATACGCAGTATTTT CASSLTFDRGGDTQYF
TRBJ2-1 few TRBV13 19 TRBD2 TGTGCCAGCAGCTTGACAGGTAGACTAGCGGGAGCGTTGTACAATGAGCAGTTCTTC CASSLTGRLAGALYNEQFF
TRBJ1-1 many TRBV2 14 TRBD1 TGTGCCAGCAATACTGGGACAGGGAGGACTGAAGCTTTCTTT CASNTGTGRTEAFF
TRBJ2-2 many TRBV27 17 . TGTGCCAGCAGTTATAGGGATGGCGGGAAAAACACCGGGGAGCTGTTTTTT CASSYRDGGKNTGELFF
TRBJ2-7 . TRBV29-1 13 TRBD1 TGCAGCGTTGAGGGACAGGGGCCCTACGAGCAGTACTTC CSVEGQGPYEQYF
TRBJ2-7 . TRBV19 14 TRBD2 TGTGCCAGTAGTAGGGGGGGAGCCGACTACGAGCAGTACTTC CASSRGGADYEQYF
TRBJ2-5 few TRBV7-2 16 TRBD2 TGTGCCAGCAGCTTAGGGAGGGGCGGGAGCCAAGAGACCCAGTACTTC CASSLGRGGSQETQYF
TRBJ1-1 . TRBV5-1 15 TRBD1 TGCGCCAGCAGCTTGGGGGACAGGGAACACACTGAAGCTTTCTTT CASSLGDREHTEAFF
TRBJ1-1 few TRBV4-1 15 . TGCGCCAGCAGCCGACTGTCCGGGACTGCCTCCGAAGCTTTCTTT CASSRLSGTASEAFF
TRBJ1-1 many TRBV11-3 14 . TGTGCCAGCAGCCCCAAACCTTCGCTCGCTGAAGCTTTCTTT CASSPKPSLAEAFF
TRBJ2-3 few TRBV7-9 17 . TGTGCCAGCAGCTTAGCGGTTATTCAGGACGGAACAGATACGCAGTATTTT CASSLAVIQDGTDTQYF
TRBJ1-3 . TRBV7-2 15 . TGTGCCAGCAGCGTCCAGGGGCGGCATGGAAACACCATATATTTT CASSVQGRHGNTIYF
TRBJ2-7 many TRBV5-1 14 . TGCGCCAGCAGCTTGAAGCTAGGGGGGGACGAGCAGTACTTC CASSLKLGGDEQYF
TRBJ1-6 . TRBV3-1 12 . TGTGCCAGCAGCCGGCATAATTCACCCCTCCACTTT CASSRHNSPLHF
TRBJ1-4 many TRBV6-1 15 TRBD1 TGTGCCAGCAGGCTCGACAGGGGCGGGGGTGAAAAACTGTTTTTT CASRLDRGGGEKLFF
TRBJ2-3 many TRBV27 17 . TGTGCCAGCAGTTTAACGTTAGGCGGGAAAAAGACAGATACGCAGTATTTT CASSLTLGGKKTDTQYF
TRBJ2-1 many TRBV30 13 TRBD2 TGTGCCTGGAGTCTGGGACTATACAATGAGCAGTTCTTC CAWSLGLYNEQFF